The T cell receptor (beta chain) under discussion was sequenced for a study of blood T cells in healthy people across ages (dated by TCRdb to 2013 to 2016). Regarding the complete study: In model experiments, template switching captured about one uniquely barcoded TCR beta cDNA molecule for every two T cells. The study measured age-related changes in TCR beta repertoire diversity using deep sequencing normalized with unique cDNA molecular identifiers. The donors were split into four age groups: young (average around 16 years), middle-aged (roughly 39), aged (over 55) and long-lived (82). The study analyzed two additional independent replicas of 1 million unique cDNA reads from the same blood draw for two donors, one aged 18 to 30 and one aged 80 or older.

Systemically healthy Caucasian individuals from Russia, 39 in total and aged 6 to 90 years, were included as donors. Each donor gave ten milliliters of peripheral blood, collected into EDTA-treated Vacutainer tubes. PBMCs were isolated by Ficoll-Paque density-gradient centrifugation, with at least 6.5 million obtained per sample. Trizol reagent was used to extract total RNA from the PBMCs, yielding at least 6 micrograms per sample. Naive CD45RAhigh/CD27high T cell percentages were measured by flow cytometry on a PBMC aliquot from every donor. The CDR3 spans 15 residues, from the cysteine through the phenylalanine. The DNA shown is the 45-base CDR3, in frame from base 1. CDR1 and CDR2 were assigned from the germline V gene as SNHLY and FYNNEI. V loses 6 bases of germline sequence and J loses 3 bases, and the interval between the two ends is 18 bases. In the case of this clonotype: The clone's antigen remains unknown. No base quality values were provided; no much bigger clone lies one nucleotide off.

The library was obtained by 5' RACE. TCRdb records Illumina HiSeq 2500 as the sequencer. A second PCR of roughly 7 to 11 cycles was performed with a sample-barcoded 5' primer and a J-beta primer mix. A unique molecular identifier was introduced onto each TCR beta cDNA molecule by a template-switch 5' adaptor carrying 12 random nucleotides. Each sample yielded at least 2.5 million CDR3-containing paired-end reads. First-strand cDNA was synthesized from all RNA with the Mint cDNA synthesis kit, primed by a TRBC-specific oligonucleotide. Following uracil-DNA glycosylase treatment, all cDNA underwent a first 18-cycle PCR with the universal primers M1SS and BC2_uni_R. The published analysis was carried out like this. For normalization, 1 million high-quality reads, each with a distinct molecular identifier, were randomly selected from each sample. Instead of being binned into consensus sequences, reads with shared molecular identifiers were discarded. CDR3 identification, clonotype clustering and error correction used MiTCR with a Q25 quality threshold and the strictest error-elimination algorithm. A nonparametric unseen species model with Euler transformation was used to estimate a lower bound on total TCR beta diversity. The raw public data were reprocessed by TCRdb itself: fastp quality trimming at Q25, MiXCR clonotype calling, in-frame beta chains only. CDR3 protein sequences are deduplicated, and each keeps its most common genes and DNA. In this record, the V and J calls reflect TCRdb's handling and not the investigators' own analysis. This sample lists some 850,000 distinct CDR3 sequences; 20% to 30% were detected once. Of the sample, around 2.9% falls within the top ten clones.

Broader findings and caveats from the paper: Observed TCR beta diversity correlated strongly with the percentage of naive T cells measured by flow cytometry. Total diversity estimates from one million sequenced T cells were considered lower bounds and underestimates. Compared with the aged group, more naive CD4+ T cells, fewer expanded clones and increased TCR diversity were shown by the long-lived group, suggesting age selection. Because the CMV infection status of the donors was unknown, age-related changes in expanded clonotypes may potentially have been confounded. Bulk unsorted PBMC profiling prevented conclusive comparison of naive and antigen-experienced compartments. Observed TCR beta diversity per million T cells fell roughly linearly with age, and a significant reduction was already apparent by age around 40.

The same sample was also used in a study of T cells of mothers and their children. That second report states: Nine systemically healthy Caucasian individuals, comprising three mothers and their six children, were included as donors. cDNA synthesis used all of the extracted RNA, with about 1.5 ug of RNA in each 15 ul reaction. In the second PCR, sample barcodes and 2-4 random nucleotides were introduced via the M1S primer. More than 9 million TCR beta CDR3 reads were obtained from each mother, and about 3 million reads were obtained from each child. Thymic selection similarly shapes TCR recombination output in related and unrelated pairs, with minor effect from inherited differences. Related mother-child pairs always showed normalized repertoire overlap that was slightly higher than in unrelated mother-child pairs, though the difference was never significant. No persistent microchimeric T cell clones were detected, at a sensitivity of approximately 90 clones per million clonotypes. The study used deep NGS to compare TCR beta repertoires of mothers and children, seeking features distinguishing related mother-child pairs from unrelated individuals. The mean age was 40 +/- 4 years for the mothers and approximately 11 +/- 4 years for the children. Libraries were sequenced on Illumina HiSeq 2000 with 100+100 nt paired-end reads after adapter ligation with NEBNext reagents. To prevent cross-contamination, the mother and child libraries were prepared a month apart and were sequenced in separate runs. Each donor had between about 500,000 and 2,100,000 distinct TCR beta clonotypes identified. Naive TCR beta clonotypes were estimated from low-frequency clonotypes matched to each donor's FACS-determined naive share, without sorting.

The sequencing input was blood. The chain is made from TRBV2 and TRBJ2-7; the D segment could be TRBD1, given 5 matching bases. The sequence was collected from a boy younger than 18 in good health. The CDR3 reads CASRYSVGAVYEQYF. The nucleotide sequence is given as TGTGCCAGCAGGTACTCGGTAGGGGCTGTCTACGAGCAGTACTTC.